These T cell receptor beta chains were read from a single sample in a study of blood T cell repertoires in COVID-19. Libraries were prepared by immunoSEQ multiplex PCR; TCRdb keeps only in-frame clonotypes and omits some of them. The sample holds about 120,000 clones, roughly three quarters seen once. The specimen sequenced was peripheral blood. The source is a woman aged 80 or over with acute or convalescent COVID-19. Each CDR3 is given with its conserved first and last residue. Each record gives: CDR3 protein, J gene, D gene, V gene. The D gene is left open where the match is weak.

CASNPSGGRNTGELFF	TRBJ2-2	TRBD2	TRBV7-2
CATSDNTGTGVTEAFF	TRBJ1-1	TRBD1	TRBV24-1
CAWKVPGWGGKLFF	TRBJ1-4	.	TRBV30
CASSPSLLRVYEQYF	TRBJ2-7	.	TRBV19
CATSATPDRGDDEQYF	TRBJ2-7	TRBD1	TRBV24-1
CAWSGDSVNTEAFF	TRBJ1-1	TRBD1	TRBV30
CASSLVGGEFTEAFF	TRBJ1-1	.	TRBV7-8
CASSSRPFRTPYEQYF	TRBJ2-7	.	TRBV5-5
CASSQEVGDRGRNEQFF	TRBJ2-1	TRBD1	TRBV4-2
CASSLAAGVGNTIYF	TRBJ1-3	.	TRBV7-2
CASSRTGLRNNSPLHF	TRBJ1-6	TRBD1	TRBV6-2/TRBV6-3
CASSLRSGALTGELFF	TRBJ2-2	TRBD2	TRBV5-6
CASSLGDSRRNTEAFF	TRBJ1-1	.	TRBV11-2
CASSEWDRGDYGYTF	TRBJ1-2	TRBD1	TRBV6-1
CASSFSGGVSNEQFF	TRBJ2-1	TRBD2	TRBV7-9
CASSPRTGKTEAFF	TRBJ1-1	.	TRBV5-6
CASSPTRTGNSPLHF	TRBJ1-6	TRBD1	TRBV7-6
CASGRTENTGELFF	TRBJ2-2	.	TRBV7-7
CASSLGDYRNYEQYF	TRBJ2-7	TRBD2	TRBV5-1
CATQSDISGANVLTF	TRBJ2-6	.	TRBV10-3
CASSESGGETQYF	TRBJ2-5	.	TRBV10-1
CASSQAHPGQSNSPLHF	TRBJ1-6	TRBD1	TRBV4-3
CASSISGTDTEAFF	TRBJ1-1	TRBD1	TRBV5-1
CASSPASYGYGYTF	TRBJ1-2	.	TRBV28
CASTQRELPGELFF	TRBJ2-2	TRBD2	TRBV7-2
CASSLGDRVGNTIYF	TRBJ1-3	TRBD1	TRBV5-1
CASSTLPNSYNEQFF	TRBJ2-1	.	TRBV9
CASSLALQLYEQYF	TRBJ2-7	.	TRBV28
CASSFGTGGTDTQYF	TRBJ2-3	TRBD2	TRBV11-2
CASSKAGTLTYEQYF	TRBJ2-7	.	TRBV28
CASSTVGTTTGSEKLFF	TRBJ1-4	.	TRBV19
CASGREGEAFF	TRBJ1-1	.	TRBV2
CSVGLGRDNEQFF	TRBJ2-1	TRBD2	TRBV29-1
CASSPTGVNVDEKLFF	TRBJ1-4	TRBD1	TRBV18
CASATGLEETQYF	TRBJ2-5	.	TRBV5-1
CASSLEAGGAEPQHF	TRBJ1-5	TRBD1	TRBV7-2
CASSPSGTYTGELFF	TRBJ2-2	TRBD2	TRBV6-5
CASRPGQPYEQYF	TRBJ2-7	.	TRBV28
CASSQYPRTYNEQFF	TRBJ2-1	.	TRBV23-1
CASSQHFQVEAFF	TRBJ1-1	.	TRBV3-1/TRBV3-2
CAPRGQTGQPQHF	TRBJ1-5	.	TRBV19
CSVVGGPDTQYF	TRBJ2-3	.	TRBV29-1
CASSVLAGFPNEQFF	TRBJ2-1	TRBD2	TRBV9
CASSPRPSQGFDSPLHF	TRBJ1-6	.	TRBV18
CASSPGQGLMNTEAFF	TRBJ1-1	TRBD1	TRBV5-6
CASSYSGGSYNSPLHF	TRBJ1-6	.	TRBV6-5
CSVRDSPQETQYF	TRBJ2-5	.	TRBV29-1
CASSFSGTSGGGEQFF	TRBJ2-1	TRBD2	TRBV7-2
CATSRGGGNTEAFF	TRBJ1-1	.	TRBV15
CSVEGSSGHRTQYF	TRBJ2-3	TRBD2	TRBV29-1
CASTPGQGGDTQYF	TRBJ2-3	TRBD1	TRBV2
CASSWGTSGGPMSSYEQYF	TRBJ2-7	TRBD2	TRBV7-9
CASSPLGSAAGELFF	TRBJ2-2	.	TRBV4-1
CASSRTGEGETQYF	TRBJ2-5	TRBD1	TRBV6-5
CASSQGTGGTNTEAFF	TRBJ1-1	TRBD1	TRBV4-1